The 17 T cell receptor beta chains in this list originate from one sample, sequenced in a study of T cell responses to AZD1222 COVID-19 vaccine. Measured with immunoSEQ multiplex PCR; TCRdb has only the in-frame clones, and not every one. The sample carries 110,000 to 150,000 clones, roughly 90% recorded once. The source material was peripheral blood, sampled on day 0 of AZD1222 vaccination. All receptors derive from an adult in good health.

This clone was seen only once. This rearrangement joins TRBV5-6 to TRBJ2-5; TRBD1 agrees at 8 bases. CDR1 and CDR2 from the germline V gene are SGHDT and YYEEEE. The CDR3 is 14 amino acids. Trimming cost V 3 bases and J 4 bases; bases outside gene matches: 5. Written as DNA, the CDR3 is TGTGCCAGCAGCTCAGGGACAGGATTAGAGACCCAGTACTTC. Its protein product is CASSSGTGLETQYF.

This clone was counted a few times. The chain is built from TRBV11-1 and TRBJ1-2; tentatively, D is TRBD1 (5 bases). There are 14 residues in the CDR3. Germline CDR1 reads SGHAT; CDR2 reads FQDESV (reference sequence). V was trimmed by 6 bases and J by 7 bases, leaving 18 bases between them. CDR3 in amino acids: CASSSGRGYGGYTF. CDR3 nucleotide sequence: TGTGCCAGCAGTTCCGGCCGGGGGTATGGTGGCTACACCTTC.

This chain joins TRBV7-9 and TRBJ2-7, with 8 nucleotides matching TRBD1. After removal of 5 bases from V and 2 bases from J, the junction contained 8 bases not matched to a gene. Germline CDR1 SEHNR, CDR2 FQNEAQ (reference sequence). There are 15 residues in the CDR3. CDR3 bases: TGTGCCAGCAGCCCTATACAGGGGGGCGCCTACGAGCAGTACTTC. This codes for CASSPIQGGAYEQYF.

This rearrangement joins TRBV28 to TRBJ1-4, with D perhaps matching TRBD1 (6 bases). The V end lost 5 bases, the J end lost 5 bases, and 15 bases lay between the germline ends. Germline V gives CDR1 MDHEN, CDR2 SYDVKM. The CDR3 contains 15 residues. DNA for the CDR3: TGTGCCAGCAGTGGAACAGGGACGGGGAATGAAAAACTGTTTTTT. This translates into CASSGTGTGNEKLFF.

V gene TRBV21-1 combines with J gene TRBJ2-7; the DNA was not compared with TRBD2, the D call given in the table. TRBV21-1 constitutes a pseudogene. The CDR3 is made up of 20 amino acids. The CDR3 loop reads CASSPNAGQGLLTSGYEQYF. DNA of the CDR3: TGTGCCAGCAGTCCGAACGCCGGGCAGGGACTCCTGACTAGCGGCTACGAGCAGTACTTC.

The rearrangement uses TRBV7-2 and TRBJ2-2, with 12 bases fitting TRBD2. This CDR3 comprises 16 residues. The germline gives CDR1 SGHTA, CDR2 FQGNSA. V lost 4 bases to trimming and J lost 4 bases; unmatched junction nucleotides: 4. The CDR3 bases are TGTGCCAGCAGCTCTAGCGGGGGGGTACCCACCGGGGAGCTGTTTTTT. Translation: CASSSSGGVPTGELFF. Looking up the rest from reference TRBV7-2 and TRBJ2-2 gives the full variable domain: GAGVSQSPSNKVTEKGKDVELRCDPISGHTALYWYRQSLGQGLEFLIYFQGNSAPDKSGLPSDRFSAERTGGSVSTLTIQRTQQEDSAVYLCASSSSGGVPTGELFFGEGSRLTVL.

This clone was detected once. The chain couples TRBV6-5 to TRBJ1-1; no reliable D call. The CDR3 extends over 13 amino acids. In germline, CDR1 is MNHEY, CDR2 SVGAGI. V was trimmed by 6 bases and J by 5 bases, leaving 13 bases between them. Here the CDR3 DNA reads TGTGCCAGCAGGGACGATGGGAGGACTGAAGCTTTCTTT. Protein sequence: CASRDDGRTEAFF.

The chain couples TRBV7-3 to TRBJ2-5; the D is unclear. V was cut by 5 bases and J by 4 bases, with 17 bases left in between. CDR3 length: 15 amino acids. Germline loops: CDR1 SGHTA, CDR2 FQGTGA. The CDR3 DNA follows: TGTGCCAGCAGCGCGACCGGCCTCAAACTAGAGACCCAGTACTTC. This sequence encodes CASSATGLKLETQYF. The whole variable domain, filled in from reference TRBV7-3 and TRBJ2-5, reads GAGVSQTPSNKVTEKGKYVELRCDPISGHTALYWYRQSLGQGPEFLIYFQGTGAADDSGLPNDRFFAVRPEGSVSTLKIQRTERGDSAVYLCASSATGLKLETQYFGPGTRLLVL.

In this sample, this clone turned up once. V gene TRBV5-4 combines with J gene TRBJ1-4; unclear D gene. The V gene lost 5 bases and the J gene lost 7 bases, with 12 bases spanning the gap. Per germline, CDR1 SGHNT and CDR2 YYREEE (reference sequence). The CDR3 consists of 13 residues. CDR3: CASSGGHSEKLFF. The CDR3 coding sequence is TGTGCCAGCAGTGGAGGGCACAGTGAAAAACTGTTTTTT.

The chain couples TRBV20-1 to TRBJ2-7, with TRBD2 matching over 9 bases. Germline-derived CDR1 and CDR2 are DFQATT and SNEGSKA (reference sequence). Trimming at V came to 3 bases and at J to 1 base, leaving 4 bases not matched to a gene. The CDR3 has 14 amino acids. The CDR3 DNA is TGCAGTGCTAGTGTCAGCGGGAGGTCCTACGAGCAGTACTTC. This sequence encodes CSASVSGRSYEQYF.

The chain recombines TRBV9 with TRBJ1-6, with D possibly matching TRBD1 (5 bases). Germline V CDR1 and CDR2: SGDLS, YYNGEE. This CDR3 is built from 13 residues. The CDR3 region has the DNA TGTATCTCAGGGCCCGCAATGGATTCACCCCTCCACTTT. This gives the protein CISGPAMDSPLHF.

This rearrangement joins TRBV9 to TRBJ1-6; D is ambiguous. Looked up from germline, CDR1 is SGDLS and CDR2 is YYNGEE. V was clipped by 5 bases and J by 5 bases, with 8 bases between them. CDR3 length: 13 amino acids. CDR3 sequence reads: CASRRGNNSPLHF. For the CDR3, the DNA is TGTGCCAGCAGACGGGGTAATAATTCACCCCTCCACTTT. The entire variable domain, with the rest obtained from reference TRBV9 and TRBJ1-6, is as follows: DSGVTQTPKHLITATGQRVTLRCSPRSGDLSVYWYQQSLDQGLQFLIQYYNGEERAKGNILERFSAQQFPDLHSELNLSSLELGDSALYFCASRRGNNSPLHFGNGTRLTVT.

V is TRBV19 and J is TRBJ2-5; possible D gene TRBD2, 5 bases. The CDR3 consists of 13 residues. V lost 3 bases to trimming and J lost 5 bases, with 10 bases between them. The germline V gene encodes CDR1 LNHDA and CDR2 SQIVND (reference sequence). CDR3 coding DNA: TGTGCCAGTAGTATCGTAGCGACGGAGACCCAGTACTTC. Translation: CASSIVATETQYF.

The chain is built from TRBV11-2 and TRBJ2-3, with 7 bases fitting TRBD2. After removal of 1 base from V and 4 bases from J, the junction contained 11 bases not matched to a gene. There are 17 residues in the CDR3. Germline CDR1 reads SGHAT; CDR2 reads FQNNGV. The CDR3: CASSLGSALAVPDTQYF. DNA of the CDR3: TGTGCCAGCAGCTTAGGGTCGGCCCTAGCGGTACCAGATACGCAGTATTTT.

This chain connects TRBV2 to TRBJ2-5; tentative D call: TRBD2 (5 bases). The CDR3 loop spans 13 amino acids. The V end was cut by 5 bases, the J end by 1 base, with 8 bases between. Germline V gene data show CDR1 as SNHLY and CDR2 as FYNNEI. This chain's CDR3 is CASSRRGQETQYF. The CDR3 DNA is TGTGCCAGCAGTAGACGGGGCCAAGAGACCCAGTACTTC.

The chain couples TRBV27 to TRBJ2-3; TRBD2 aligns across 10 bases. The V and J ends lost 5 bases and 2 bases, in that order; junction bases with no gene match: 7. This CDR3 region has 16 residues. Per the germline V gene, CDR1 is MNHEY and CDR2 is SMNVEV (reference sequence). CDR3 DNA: TGTGCCAGCAGTCCTGGACTAGCGGTCCTCACAGATACGCAGTATTTT. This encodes CASSPGLAVLTDTQYF.

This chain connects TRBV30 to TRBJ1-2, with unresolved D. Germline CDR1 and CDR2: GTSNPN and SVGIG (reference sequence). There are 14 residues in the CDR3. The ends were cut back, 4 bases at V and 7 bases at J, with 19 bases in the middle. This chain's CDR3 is CAWTVGLLRGGYTF. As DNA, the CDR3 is TGTGCCTGGACTGTTGGACTCCTTCGAGGTGGCTACACCTTC.